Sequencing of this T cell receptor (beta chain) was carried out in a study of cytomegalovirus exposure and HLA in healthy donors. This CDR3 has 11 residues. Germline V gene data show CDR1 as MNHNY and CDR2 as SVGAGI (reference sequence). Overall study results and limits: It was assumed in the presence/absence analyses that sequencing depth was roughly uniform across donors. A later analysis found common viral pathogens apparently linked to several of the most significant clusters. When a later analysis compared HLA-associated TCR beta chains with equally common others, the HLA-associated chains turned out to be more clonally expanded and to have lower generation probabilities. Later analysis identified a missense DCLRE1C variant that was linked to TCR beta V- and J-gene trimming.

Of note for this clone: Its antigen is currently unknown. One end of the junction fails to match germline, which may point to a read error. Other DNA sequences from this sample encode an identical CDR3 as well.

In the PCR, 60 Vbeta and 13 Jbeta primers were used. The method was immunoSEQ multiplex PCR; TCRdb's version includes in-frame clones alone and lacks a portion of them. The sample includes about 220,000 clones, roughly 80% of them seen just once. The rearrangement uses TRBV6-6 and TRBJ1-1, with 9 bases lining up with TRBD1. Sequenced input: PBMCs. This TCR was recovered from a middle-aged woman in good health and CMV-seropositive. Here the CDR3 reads CASSYDRGAFF. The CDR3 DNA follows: TGTGCCAGTAGTTATGACAGGGGGGCTTTCTTT.